The rows below give T cell receptor beta chains drawn from one sample of a study of response to subunit inactivated influenza vaccine. TCRdb called the RT-PCR reads again in MiXCR, with one record for every CDR3 protein. The sample includes roughly 290,000 distinct CDR3 sequences, 21% of them seen just once. This specimen consisted of PBMCs from blood, obtained roughly 20 months after vaccination. These receptors were collected from a man in his fifties or sixties who received an inactivated influenza vaccine. The CDR3 runs from the conserved cysteine through the conserved F or W.

TRBV9,CAVHGVAGAQETQYF
TRBV29-1,CSTREGWNEQFF
TRBV19,CASSAGLAGSQFF
TRBV30,CAWSVGPDQPQHF
TRBV6-6,CASSRQGVETQYF
TRBV5-5,CASSLAVDNNSPLHF
TRBV6-5,CASSYSMGGATEAFF
TRBV11-1,CASSLGEGPYNEQFF
TRBV4-1,CASSQEPPRTSGSRRLNIQYF
TRBV5-1,CASSEGLHENQPQHF
TRBV7-2,CASSSPSGQPQHF
TRBV10-3,CATKGLSGGGYTF
TRBV5-1,CASSLGRSSYNEQFF
TRBV12-3/TRBV12-4,CASSFPGQGTGELFF
TRBV19,CASTPTEWTEAFF
TRBV28,CASSMTSGRAYARYNEQFF
TRBV6-5,CASRSVRIEQFF
TRBV7-2,CASSLDSLTQYF
TRBV20-1,CSARIPTNYGYTF
TRBV6-5,CASSYSSMNTEAFF
TRBV15,CATSRAQGAGSNQPQYF
TRBV19,CASSIVAGTGFGYTF
TRBV5-4,CASSLGGMGEQFF
TRBV12-3/TRBV12-4,CASSFSVPGELFF
TRBV20-1,CSANLAGGISGNTIYF
TRBV4-2,CASGTVGGAKNIQYF
TRBV20-1,CSARVGTSGLYEQFF
TRBV5-5,CASSRTRENYGYTF
TRBV27,CASSPQGSRGGYTF
TRBV28,CASRIRGMNTEAFF
TRBV18,CASSPSGEVADTQYF
TRBV2,CASSAMTGLEQYF
TRBV27,CASSLIGTSASRNIQYF
TRBV6-4,CASSVLRGSYNEQFF
TRBV6-2/TRBV6-3,CASRVSGTHYGYTF
TRBV7-9,CASSLGTAYEQYF
TRBV11-3,CASSSSGIGEQFF
TRBV7-9,CASSLATYLNRNEKLFF
TRBV3-1,CASSPGQGIAGYTF